These T cell receptor beta chains were read from a single sample in a study of T-cell memory formation after mild COVID-19. TCRdb re-called the 5' RACE reads through MiXCR, storing one row per CDR3 protein. The table records about 130,000 distinct CDR3 sequences, about 5.9% of them present only once. The source material was PBMCs or a T cell subset sorted from them (not recorded which). These receptor sequences come from an adult woman who had mild COVID-19 (a few samples of this study predate the infection). Cell type and time point are not known. Each CDR3 is given with its conserved first and last residue. Each record gives: clone size, D gene, J gene, V gene, CDR3 protein, CDR3 DNA. A D gene is named only where the DNA matches it firmly. Rows give clone size only sometimes, using once, few, many, or a class for an expanded clone.

.	TRBD1	TRBJ1-1	TRBV12-3/TRBV12-4	CASSFKGQREAFF	TGTGCCAGCAGTTTTAAGGGACAGCGTGAAGCTTTCTTT
many	.	TRBJ2-7	TRBV12-3/TRBV12-4	CASTESGGNEQYF	TGTGCCAGCACCGAGTCGGGTGGGAACGAGCAGTACTTC
few	.	TRBJ2-7	TRBV7-2	CASTLRGPYEQYF	TGTGCCAGCACCTTACGGGGTCCCTACGAGCAGTACTTC
few	TRBD1	TRBJ2-7	TRBV5-1	CASSGWTGLGSEQYF	TGCGCCAGCAGCGGGTGGACAGGGCTCGGTAGCGAGCAGTACTTC
few	TRBD2	TRBJ2-3	TRBV5-5	CASNGGGAFDTQYF	TGTGCCAGCAACGGCGGGGGTGCCTTCGATACGCAGTATTTT
many	TRBD2	TRBJ2-7	TRBV20-1	CSASLPGGALREQYF	TGCAGTGCTAGTTTGCCCGGGGGGGCTCTTCGAGAGCAGTACTTC
few	TRBD1	TRBJ1-5	TRBV15	CATSRRTGLNQPQHF	TGTGCCACCAGCAGACGGACAGGGCTAAATCAGCCCCAGCATTTT
many	.	TRBJ2-5	TRBV7-9	CASRPRGAETQYF	TGTGCCAGCAGGCCTAGAGGGGCAGAGACCCAGTACTTC
.	TRBD2	TRBJ2-1	TRBV5-1	CASSLMASGYTEQFF	TGCGCCAGCAGCTTGATGGCTAGCGGTTACACTGAGCAGTTCTTC
many	TRBD2	TRBJ2-5	TRBV4-3	CASSQGVTSGQETQYF	TGCGCCAGCAGCCAAGGGGTGACTAGCGGGCAAGAGACCCAGTACTTC
.	.	TRBJ2-1	TRBV12-3/TRBV12-4	CASSYDPSIRNEQFF	TGTGCCAGCAGCTATGATCCATCTATTCGCAATGAGCAGTTCTTC
many	TRBD1	TRBJ1-5	TRBV7-8	CASSPGTGKDRNQPQHF	TGTGCCAGCAGCCCTGGGACAGGGAAGGATCGCAATCAGCCCCAGCATTTT
few	.	TRBJ2-1	TRBV5-1	CASSPSLTGLARDFSDNEQFF	TGCGCCAGCAGCCCCTCTTTGACAGGGCTCGCGCGGGATTTTAGCGACAATGAGCAGTTCTTC
many	TRBD1	TRBJ2-1	TRBV4-1	CASSQSPDRGTYNEQFF	TGCGCCAGCAGCCAGTCGCCCGACAGGGGGACTTACAATGAGCAGTTCTTC
few	.	TRBJ2-1	TRBV2	CATGRGRNEQFF	TGTGCCACGGGGAGGGGGAGAAATGAGCAGTTCTTC
.	TRBD2	TRBJ2-4	TRBV6-2/TRBV6-3	CASSFTAGTSGFRAKNIQYF	TGTGCCAGCAGTTTCACCGCCGGGACTAGCGGATTCCGAGCCAAAAACATTCAGTACTTC
few	TRBD2	TRBJ2-1	TRBV7-9	CASSLIRAGDWAINEQFF	TGTGCCAGCAGCTTAATTCGGGCGGGGGACTGGGCCATCAATGAGCAGTTCTTC
many	TRBD1	TRBJ2-5	TRBV20-1	CSARDEGKGGETQYF	TGCAGTGCTAGAGATGAGGGGAAAGGGGGCGAGACCCAGTACTTC
few	TRBD1	TRBJ2-5	TRBV7-9	CASSYRGSETQYF	TGTGCCAGCAGTTACAGGGGTAGCGAGACCCAGTACTTC
many	.	TRBJ2-7	TRBV7-8	CASSFGTDHPYEQYF	TGTGCCAGCAGCTTTGGGACCGACCACCCCTACGAGCAGTACTTC
many	TRBD2	TRBJ2-3	TRBV20-1	CSLSGGTDTQYF	TGCAGTCTAAGCGGGGGCACAGATACGCAGTATTTT
many	.	TRBJ1-6	TRBV12-3/TRBV12-4	CASSLRENSPLHF	TGTGCCAGCAGTCTCAGAGAGAATTCACCCCTCCACTTT
few	TRBD2	TRBJ2-5	TRBV9	CASSVPASGTETQYF	TGTGCCAGCAGCGTACCCGCTAGCGGGACAGAGACCCAGTACTTC
many	.	TRBJ1-1	TRBV5-1	CASNKLGGTNTEAFF	TGCGCCAGCAACAAACTGGGGGGGACGAACACTGAAGCTTTCTTT
.	.	TRBJ2-7	TRBV27	CASSFVGKYEQYF	TGTGCCAGCAGTTTTGTAGGGAAATACGAGCAGTACTTC
many	.	TRBJ2-3	TRBV5-6	CASSLAHRFTGTDTQYF	TGTGCCAGCAGCTTGGCCCACCGGTTCACCGGCACAGATACGCAGTATTTT
many	.	TRBJ1-5	TRBV4-3	CASSQGAVTNQPQHF	TGCGCCAGCAGCCAAGGGGCGGTTACCAATCAGCCCCAGCATTTT
few	TRBD1	TRBJ2-1	TRBV11-2	CASSPTDRGSRNEQFF	TGTGCCAGCAGCCCGACCGACAGGGGAAGTCGCAATGAGCAGTTCTTC
many	.	TRBJ2-2	TRBV5-1	CASSLNVAVLGELFF	TGCGCCAGCAGCTTGAATGTAGCGGTCCTCGGGGAGCTGTTTTTT
.	TRBD2	TRBJ2-3	TRBV15	CATSREAGVRDTQYF	TGTGCCACCAGCAGAGAGGCGGGAGTCAGAGATACGCAGTATTTT
few	.	TRBJ2-5	TRBV3-1	CASSHSPGGGQETQYF	TGTGCCAGCAGCCATTCCCCCGGGGGTGGACAAGAGACCCAGTACTTC
.	TRBD1	TRBJ2-6	TRBV7-3	CASSLGTGKSSGANVLTF	TGTGCCAGCAGCCTAGGGACAGGGAAAAGCTCTGGGGCCAACGTCCTGACTTTC
few	.	TRBJ2-3	TRBV3-1	CASSYGGGSTDTQYF	TGTGCCAGCAGCTACGGGGGCGGTAGCACAGATACGCAGTATTTT
few	.	TRBJ2-5	TRBV24-1	CATSDSDWRETQYF	TGTGCCACCAGTGATTCGGACTGGCGTGAGACCCAGTACTTC
many	.	TRBJ2-3	TRBV12-3/TRBV12-4	CASRGQNTDTQYF	TGTGCCAGCAGAGGACAGAACACAGATACGCAGTATTTT
many	TRBD1	TRBJ2-7	TRBV7-9	CASSRTGTGVFEQYF	TGTGCCAGCAGCAGGACCGGGACAGGGGTCTTCGAGCAGTACTTC
many	.	TRBJ2-6	TRBV29-1	CSVGDLSGANVLTF	TGCAGCGTTGGGGACCTCTCTGGGGCCAACGTCCTGACTTTC
many	.	TRBJ2-3	TRBV5-1	CASSWWLADTDTQYF	TGCGCCAGCAGCTGGTGGCTAGCCGACACAGATACGCAGTATTTT
many	TRBD1	TRBJ2-7	TRBV10-3	CATRSGQADYEQYF	TGTGCCACCAGGTCGGGACAGGCGGACTACGAGCAGTACTTC
.	.	TRBJ2-5	TRBV7-2	CASSSTAETQYF	TGTGCCAGCAGCTCTACGGCAGAGACCCAGTACTTC
.	.	TRBJ2-7	TRBV4-1	CASSPTRGAWSYEQYF	TGCGCCAGCAGCCCCACCAGGGGAGCATGGTCCTACGAGCAGTACTTC
many	.	TRBJ2-3	TRBV4-3	CASSQDGFGTDTQYF	TGCGCCAGCAGCCAAGATGGGTTCGGGACAGATACGCAGTATTTT
.	.	TRBJ1-1	TRBV12-3/TRBV12-4	CASSLDTGTKGTEAFF	TGTGCCAGCAGTTTAGATACCGGGACTAAGGGGACTGAAGCTTTCTTT
few	TRBD2	TRBJ2-3	TRBV2	CASSRWGLAADTQYF	TGTGCCAGCAGTCGCTGGGGACTAGCGGCAGATACGCAGTATTTT
few	.	TRBJ2-1	TRBV12-3/TRBV12-4	CASSPPGRGEQFF	TGTGCCAGCAGTCCTCCAGGAAGAGGTGAGCAGTTCTTC
many	TRBD1	TRBJ2-5	TRBV20-1	CSALQGRETQYF	TGCAGTGCCTTACAGGGGCGGGAGACCCAGTACTTC
many	TRBD2	TRBJ2-3	TRBV19	CASSLSGRVSTDTQYF	TGTGCCAGTTCTCTTAGCGGGAGAGTCAGCACAGATACGCAGTATTTT
.	.	TRBJ2-5	TRBV14	CASSHIGWGRGETQYF	TGTGCCAGCAGCCATATCGGGTGGGGTCGGGGAGAGACCCAGTACTTC
.	.	TRBJ2-2	TRBV7-3	CASRTEITGELFF	TGTGCCAGCCGCACAGAAATCACCGGGGAGCTGTTTTTT
.	TRBD1	TRBJ1-1	TRBV24-1	CATSDPRQGGTEAFF	TGTGCCACCAGTGACCCACGACAGGGTGGCACTGAAGCTTTCTTT
many	TRBD2	TRBJ2-2	TRBV20-1	CSARASGRGTGELFF	TGCAGTGCTAGGGCCAGCGGGAGAGGGACCGGGGAGCTGTTTTTT
.	.	TRBJ2-2	TRBV9	CASSVVGLGELFF	TGTGCCAGCAGCGTAGTGGGGCTCGGGGAGCTGTTTTTT
.	.	TRBJ2-3	TRBV24-1	CATSDTPSDTQYF	TGTGCCACCAGTGACACCCCGTCAGATACGCAGTATTTT